This TCR beta chain derives from a study of early T cells in non-severe SARS-CoV-2 infection. About the research overall: Bulk RNA isolated from unsorted whole blood underwent sequencing; chains were not paired. Overall study findings and caveats: The study's VDJdb matching favored anti-spike CD8 responses and missed private and CD4 specificities.

Unique molecular identifiers (one per individual cDNA molecule) were attached. TCRdb called the 5' RACE reads again in MiXCR, with one record for every CDR3 protein. There are more than 90,000 distinct CDR3 sequences in the sample; about 13% occur only once, and around 2% lies in the top ten. With respect to this clonotype: What it binds is unknown.

The CDR3 extends over 17 amino acids. CDR1 and CDR2 from the germline V gene are SEHNR and FQNEAQ (reference sequence). The junction had 8 bases not matched to a gene; V was cut back by 1 base and J by 3 bases. The rearrangement joins TRBV7-9 to TRBJ2-7, with 11 bases matching TRBD2. This clonotype was sampled from an adult who was a healthcare worker with PCR-confirmed SARS-CoV-2 infection or an uninfected control (not recorded which). The sequenced sample consisted of whole blood. The CDR3 is CASSLVLSTSGGYEQYF. The CDR3 DNA reads TGTGCCAGCAGCTTAGTATTGAGTACTAGCGGGGGCTACGAGCAGTACTTC. The variable domain in full, completed from reference TRBV7-9 and TRBJ2-7, reads DTGVSQNPRHKITKRGQNVTFRCDPISEHNRLYWYRQTLGQGPEFLTYFQNEAQLEKSRLLSDRFSAERPKGSFSTLEIQRTEQGDSAMYLCASSLVLSTSGGYEQYFGPGTRLTVT.